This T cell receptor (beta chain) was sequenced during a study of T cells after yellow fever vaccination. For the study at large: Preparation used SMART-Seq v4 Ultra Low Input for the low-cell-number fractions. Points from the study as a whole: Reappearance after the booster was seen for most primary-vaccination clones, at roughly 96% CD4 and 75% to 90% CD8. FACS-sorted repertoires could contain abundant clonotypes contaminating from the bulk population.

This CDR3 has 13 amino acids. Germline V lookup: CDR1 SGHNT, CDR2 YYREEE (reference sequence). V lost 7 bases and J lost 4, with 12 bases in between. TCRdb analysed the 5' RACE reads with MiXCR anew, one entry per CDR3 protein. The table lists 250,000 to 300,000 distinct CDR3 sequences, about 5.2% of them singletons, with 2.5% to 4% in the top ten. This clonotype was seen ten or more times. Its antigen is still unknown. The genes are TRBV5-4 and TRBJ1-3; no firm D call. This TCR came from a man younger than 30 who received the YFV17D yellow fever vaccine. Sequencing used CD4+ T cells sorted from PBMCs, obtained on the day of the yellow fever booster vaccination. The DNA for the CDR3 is TGTGCCAGCGGGCTCCCTGACGGAAACACCATATATTTT. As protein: CASGLPDGNTIYF. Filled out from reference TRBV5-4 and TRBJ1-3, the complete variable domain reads ETGVTQSPTHLIKTRGQQVTLRCSSQSGHNTVSWYQQALGQGPQFIFQYYREEENGRGNFPPRFSGLQFPNYSSELNVNALELDDSALYLCASGLPDGNTIYFGEGSWLTVV.